One sample yielded the 24 T cell receptor beta chains listed below, sequenced in a study of blood T cell repertoires in COVID-19. Method: immunoSEQ multiplex PCR; TCRdb's copy keeps in-frame clones and lacks some. The sample holds approximately 250,000 clones, 75% to 90% seen once. Sequences were obtained from PBMCs or T cells enriched from blood (not recorded which). The receptors shown here come from a woman younger than 45 who had recovered from COVID-19.

The chain carries TRBV4-3 and TRBJ2-7; 9 bases are a match to TRBD1. J lost 6 bases, V lost 0 bases, and 6 bases had no gene match. Germline V gene lookup returns CDR1 LGHNA and CDR2 YSLEER. This CDR3 region has 15 residues. The CDR3: CASSQEDGTGSEQYF. The CDR3, as DNA: TGCGCCAGCAGCCAAGAGGACGGGACAGGGTCCGAGCAGTACTTC.

In this sample, this clone turned up a few times. The chain has TRBV11-2 and TRBJ2-2, with a possible D match to TRBD1 (5 bases). Germline V gene sequence: CDR1 SGHAT, CDR2 FQNNGV. This CDR3 spans 17 amino acids. Trimming stripped 5 bases from V and 1 base from J, with 17 bases between. The CDR3 reads CASSLGQSSWNTGELFF. The CDR3 region has the DNA TGTGCCAGCAGCCTCGGACAATCCAGCTGGAACACCGGGGAGCTGTTTTTT. Combining the CDR3 with reference TRBV11-2 and TRBJ2-2 gives the whole variable domain EAGVAQSPRYKIIEKRQSVAFWCNPISGHATLYWYQQILGQGPKLLIQFQNNGVVDDSQLPKDRFSAERLKGVDSTLKIQPAKLEDSAVYLCASSLGQSSWNTGELFFGEGSRLTVL.

The chain joins TRBV19 to TRBJ2-3; 14 bases map to TRBD2. The length of the CDR3 is 16 residues. J was trimmed by 5 bases and V by 4 bases; bases with no gene match: 5. The germline V gene has CDR1 LNHDA and CDR2 SQIVND (reference sequence). The CDR3 protein is CASSKTSGREVDTQYF. CDR3 DNA sequence: TGTGCCAGTAGTAAGACTAGCGGGAGGGAAGTAGATACGCAGTATTTT.

The genes are TRBV18 and TRBJ2-7; 7 bases agree with TRBD1. The CDR3 contains 15 residues. With V trimmed by 2 bases and J by 0 bases, 4 bases remained unmatched. CDR1 and CDR2 from the germline V gene are KGHSH and LQKENI. As DNA, the CDR3 is TGTGCCAGCTCACCAATGTGGGACAGCTCCTACGAGCAGTACTTC. Translation gives CASSPMWDSSYEQYF.

V and J are TRBV9 and TRBJ1-2; D may be TRBD1 (5 bases). V lost 0 bases and J lost 1, with 7 bases in between. The CDR3 has 14 amino acids. Germline CDR1 reads SGDLS; CDR2 reads YYNGEE. The CDR3, as DNA: TGTGCCAGCAGCGTAGCGGGACTTAACTATGGCTACACCTTC. Translation gives CASSVAGLNYGYTF.

This chain joins TRBV7-6 and TRBJ2-3, with TRBD1 identical over 9 bases. In germline, CDR1 is SGHVS, CDR2 FNYEAQ. The length of the CDR3 is 15 residues. V dropped 5 bases and J dropped 3; count of bases not matched to a gene: 6. The CDR3 DNA is TGTGCCAGCAGCGGCGGACAGGGGTTTACAGATACGCAGTATTTT. Amino acids: CASSGGQGFTDTQYF.

The chain links TRBV5-6 to TRBJ1-2; no firm D call. Trimming pared 3 bases from V and 2 bases from J, leaving 8 bases between. The CDR3 sequence is 13 residues long. Germline values: CDR1 SGHDT, CDR2 YYEEEE. CDR3 sequence: CASSSPRNYGYTF. For the CDR3, the DNA is TGTGCCAGCAGCTCCCCGAGGAACTATGGCTACACCTTC.

This clone was seen a single time. This chain joins TRBV4-3 and TRBJ1-2; 10 nucleotides align to TRBD1. Trimming took 1 base from V and 4 from J; bases not matched to a gene: 3. The CDR3 is 15 amino acids. Germline values: CDR1 LGHNA, CDR2 YSLEER. CDR3 residues: CASSQVGQGTYGYTF. The CDR3 nucleotides are TGCGCCAGCAGCCAAGTGGGACAGGGGACCTATGGCTACACCTTC.

This clone was observed a few times. The chain joins TRBV6-5 to TRBJ2-7; no reliable D call. Trimming pared 0 bases from V and 2 bases from J, leaving 14 bases between. CDR1 MNHEY and CDR2 SVGAGI come from the germline V gene. There are 16 residues in the CDR3. CDR3: CASSYSGQRPTYEQYF. The CDR3 DNA reads TGTGCCAGCAGTTACTCAGGCCAGCGACCTACCTACGAGCAGTACTTC.

The chain uses TRBV6-4 and TRBJ2-1; TRBD2 aligns across 7 bases. In germline, CDR1 is MRHNA, CDR2 SNTAGT. The CDR3 has 18 residues. The trim removed 2 bases at V and 1 base at J, leaving 11 bases unmatched. In nucleotides, the CDR3 is TGTGCCAGCAGTGACCTTTCCTCCTCGGGGGGTTCCTACAATGAGCAGTTCTTC. It specifies CASSDLSSSGGSYNEQFF.

This chain connects TRBV28 to TRBJ1-3; D remains ambiguous. This CDR3 is built from 14 residues. V lost 6 bases and J 1 base, leaving 10 bases between the germline ends. Germline V gene lookup returns CDR1 MDHEN and CDR2 SYDVKM. CDR3 DNA: TGTGCCAGCAGACCCAGGAAATCTGGAAACACCATATATTTT. Translation: CASRPRKSGNTIYF.

The chain has TRBV29-1 and TRBJ1-2, with 12 bases fitting TRBD1. With 4 bases clipped from V and 5 bases from J, the junction kept 14 bases outside the gene matches. This CDR3 spans 17 amino acids. Germline values: CDR1 SQVTM, CDR2 ANQGSEA. CDR3 sequence: CSVVFGTRDRGLYGYTF. In nucleotides, the CDR3 is TGCAGCGTTGTCTTTGGGACCCGGGACAGGGGGCTGTATGGCTACACCTTC.

The J gene is TRBJ1-2, the V gene TRBV19; perhaps TRBD1 as D (6 bases). From germline, CDR1 is LNHDA and CDR2 SQIVND (reference sequence). V was pared by 1 base and J by 7 bases, with 10 bases between. This CDR3 has 13 amino acids. The CDR3, as DNA: TGTGCCAGTAGTATAGGACAGGCACCTGGCTACACCTTC. Translating gives CASSIGQAPGYTF.

The rearrangement links TRBV2 to TRBJ1-1, with D tentatively TRBD1 (6 bases). Germline CDR1 and CDR2: SNHLY and FYNNEI. This CDR3 contains 19 residues. V dropped 3 bases and J dropped 4 bases, with 27 bases sitting between them. The CDR3 here is CASSENPVLPTGKPTEAFF. The DNA for the CDR3 is TGTGCCAGCAGTGAGAACCCCGTTCTGCCAACAGGGAAGCCCACTGAAGCTTTCTTT.

The chain joins TRBV7-9 to TRBJ2-7; the D gene is possibly TRBD1 (6 bases). V was trimmed by 4 bases and J by 2 bases, leaving 15 bases between them. CDR3 length: 15 amino acids. The germline CDR1 and CDR2 sequences are SEHNR and FQNEAQ (reference sequence). The DNA of the CDR3 is TGTGCCAGCAGCTCCTACCGGGACACCCCCTACGAGCAGTACTTC. It yields the protein CASSSYRDTPYEQYF.

A few counts support this clone. The gene calls are TRBV27 and TRBJ1-1; 7 nucleotides agree with TRBD1. V shed 6 bases and J 2 bases; nucleotides not matched to a gene: 18. Germline lookup yields CDR1 MNHEY and CDR2 SMNVEV (reference sequence). The CDR3 is 18 amino acids. In nucleotides, the CDR3 is TGTGCCAGCAGCCCGATCCTGACAGGGCTGCGCTATAACACTGAAGCTTTCTTT. Translation: CASSPILTGLRYNTEAFF.

The genes are TRBV28 and TRBJ2-1; D is unclear. Germline-derived CDR1 and CDR2 are MDHEN and SYDVKM. This CDR3 has 12 amino acids. V lost 1 base to trimming and J lost 8 bases, with 6 bases between them. CDR3 DNA sequence: TGTGCCAGCAGTTTATCTTTCTATGAGCAGTTCTTC. Translating it yields CASSLSFYEQFF.

The chain uses TRBV6-5 and TRBJ1-1; D is undetermined. The V gene lost 0 bases and the J gene lost 5 bases, with 7 bases spanning the gap. The CDR3 is made up of 13 amino acids. Germline CDR1 MNHEY, CDR2 SVGAGI. CDR3 in amino acids: CASSYSRVTEAFF. The CDR3, as DNA: TGTGCCAGCAGTTACTCCCGGGTAACTGAAGCTTTCTTT.

This chain connects TRBV15 to TRBJ1-1; D gene uncertain. This CDR3 has 13 amino acids. CDR1 is LNHNV, CDR2 YYDKDF, per germline (reference sequence). V gave up 1 base and J gave up 5 bases, with 8 bases separating them. The CDR3 nucleotides read TGTGCCACCAGCAGAGGTCTTTTTACTGAAGCTTTCTTT. It encodes CATSRGLFTEAFF.

This chain joins TRBV2 and TRBJ1-1; TRBD1 aligns across 7 bases. V trimming: 4 bases; J trimming: 4 bases; junction bases outside the gene matches: 6. Germline V gene data show CDR1 as SNHLY and CDR2 as FYNNEI. CDR3 size: 14 residues. This chain's CDR3 is CASSGAGTATEAFF. For the CDR3, the DNA is TGTGCCAGCAGTGGAGCCGGGACAGCCACTGAAGCTTTCTTT.

The chain uses TRBV28 and TRBJ1-2, with a possible D match to TRBD1 (5 bases). Germline V lookup: CDR1 MDHEN, CDR2 SYDVKM. Trimming removed 6 bases at V and 2 bases at J, with 13 bases between. The CDR3 length is 14 residues. CDR3: CASSPGHINYGYTF. The CDR3 nucleotides are TGTGCCAGCAGCCCCGGACACATCAACTATGGCTACACCTTC.

The rearrangement joins TRBV11-2 to TRBJ1-5; 7 bases match TRBD1. V lost 5 bases and J lost 5; bases outside the gene matches: 3. The CDR3 sequence is 13 residues long. Germline V gene data show CDR1 as SGHAT and CDR2 as FQNNGV. CDR3 bases: TGTGCCAGCAGCCCCACAGGGGATCAGCCCCAGCATTTT. The encoded protein is CASSPTGDQPQHF.

The V call is TRBV2, the J call TRBJ1-1, with 9 bases aligning to TRBD1. Per germline, CDR1 SNHLY and CDR2 FYNNEI. The CDR3 has 15 amino acids. V lost 5 bases and J lost 4; bases outside the gene matches: 8. Here the CDR3 DNA reads TGTGCCAGCAGTCAATACAGGGGGCCGGGCACTGAAGCTTTCTTT. This encodes CASSQYRGPGTEAFF.

J is TRBJ2-3 and V is TRBV7-9, with a weak D call TRBD1 (7 bases). This CDR3 spans 17 amino acids. CDR1 and CDR2 from the germline V gene are SEHNR and FQNEAQ (reference sequence). Trimming removed 1 base from V and 1 base from J, with 15 bases in between. The CDR3 protein is CASSLGRGQLGTDTQYF. The CDR3 DNA follows: TGTGCCAGCAGCTTAGGGCGGGGACAGCTTGGCACAGATACGCAGTATTTT.